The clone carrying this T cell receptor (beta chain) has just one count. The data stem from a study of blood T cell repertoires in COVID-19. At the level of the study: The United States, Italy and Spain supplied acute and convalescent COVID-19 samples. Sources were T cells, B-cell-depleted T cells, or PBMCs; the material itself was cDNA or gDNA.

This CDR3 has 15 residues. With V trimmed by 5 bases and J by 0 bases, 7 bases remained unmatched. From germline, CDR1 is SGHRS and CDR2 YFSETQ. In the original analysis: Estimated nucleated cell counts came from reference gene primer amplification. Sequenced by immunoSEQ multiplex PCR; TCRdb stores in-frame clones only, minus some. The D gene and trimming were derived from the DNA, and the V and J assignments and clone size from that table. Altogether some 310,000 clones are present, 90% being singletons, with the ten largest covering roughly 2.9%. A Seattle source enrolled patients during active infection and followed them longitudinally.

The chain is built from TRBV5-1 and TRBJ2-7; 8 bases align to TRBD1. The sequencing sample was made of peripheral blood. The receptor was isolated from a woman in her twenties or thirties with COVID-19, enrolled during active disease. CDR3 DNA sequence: TGCGCCAGCAGGGTGACAGGGGCGAGCTCCTACGAGCAGTACTTC. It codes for CASRVTGASSYEQYF.